Shown below are 26 T cell receptor beta chains from a single sample sequenced in a study of CD8 T cells in Susac syndrome. Reverse transcription of about 0.45 to 1 ug RNA used random hexamers. TCRdb processed the immunoSEQ multiplex PCR reads anew with MiXCR; each CDR3 protein has one entry. The sample records 95,000 to 150,000 distinct CDR3 sequences, just over 95% being singletons. What was sequenced was CD4+ T cells from PBMCs. The receptors were gathered from a human donor with Susac syndrome.

The chain recombines TRBV5-1 with TRBJ1-1, with D unclear. Germline V gene sequence: CDR1 SGHRS, CDR2 YFSETQ. With 0 bases removed from V and 4 bases from J, the gap between germline ends came to 13 bases. The CDR3 spans 15 residues. The CDR3 protein is CASSLAYGRRTEAFF. The DNA for the CDR3 is TGCGCCAGCAGCTTGGCGTACGGGCGGCGCACTGAAGCTTTCTTT. Full variable domain (remainder filled in from reference TRBV5-1 and TRBJ1-1): KAGVTQTPRYLIKTRGQQVTLSCSPISGHRSVSWYQQTPGQGLQFLFEYFSETQRNKGNFPGRFSGRQFSNSRSEMNVSTLELGDSALYLCASSLAYGRRTEAFFGQGTRLTVV.

This rearrangement joins TRBV29-1 to TRBJ1-1; 8 bases agree with TRBD1. The CDR3 covers 12 residues. Germline CDR1 SQVTM, CDR2 ANQGSEA. J was trimmed by 7 bases and V by 3 bases; bases with no gene match: 4. This CDR3 is CSVDRTGIEAFF. CDR3 bases: TGCAGCGTTGACCGGACAGGGATTGAAGCTTTCTTT.

The chain employs TRBV9 and TRBJ2-1, with 12 bases aligning to TRBD2. The CDR3 extends over 17 amino acids. The trim removed 4 bases at V and 9 bases at J, leaving 14 bases unmatched. CDR1 is SGDLS and CDR2 is YYNGEE in the germline V gene. The CDR3 DNA reads TGTGCCAGCAGCCCCACCCGACTAGCGGGAGATGCTGGTGAGCAGTTCTTC. Encoded protein: CASSPTRLAGDAGEQFF. The full variable domain, its missing parts supplied by reference TRBV9 and TRBJ2-1, is DSGVTQTPKHLITATGQRVTLRCSPRSGDLSVYWYQQSLDQGLQFLIQYYNGEERAKGNILERFSAQQFPDLHSELNLSSLELGDSALYFCASSPTRLAGDAGEQFFGPGTRLTVL.

The V gene is TRBV30, the J gene TRBJ2-1; 8 bases map to TRBD2. With V trimmed by 1 base and J by 6 bases, 2 bases remained unmatched. This CDR3 has 13 amino acids. Per germline, CDR1 GTSNPN and CDR2 SVGIG (reference sequence). In nucleotides, the CDR3 is TGTGCCTGGAGTGCGGGAGGGGCCAATGAGCAGTTCTTC. Protein sequence: CAWSAGGANEQFF.

The chain has TRBV29-1 and TRBJ1-3; D uncertain. The germline V gene encodes CDR1 SQVTM and CDR2 ANQGSEA. This CDR3 is 13 amino acids long. With 6 bases removed from V and 4 bases from J, the gap between germline ends came to 13 bases. This CDR3 reads CSVAARYGNTIYF. The DNA for the CDR3 is TGCAGCGTCGCAGCGCGCTACGGAAACACCATATATTTT.

The chain carries TRBV18 and TRBJ2-7, with 9 bases matching TRBD1. CDR1 and CDR2 (germline): KGHSH, LQKENI. The V segment lost 3 bases and the J segment 3 bases; nucleotides outside the gene matches: 6. This CDR3 is built from 15 residues. Here the CDR3 reads CASSPQGTGYYEQYF. The CDR3 DNA sequence: TGTGCCAGCTCACCTCAAGGGACAGGGTACTACGAGCAGTACTTC. Full variable domain (remainder filled in from reference TRBV18 and TRBJ2-7): NAGVMQNPRHLVRRRGQEARLRCSPMKGHSHVYWYRQLPEEGLKFMVYLQKENIIDESGMPKERFSAEFPKEGPSILRIQQVVRGDSAAYFCASSPQGTGYYEQYFGPGTRLTVT.

The chain uses TRBV6-6 and TRBJ1-2; tentative D call: TRBD1 (6 bases). Trimming pared 6 bases from V and 2 bases from J, leaving 10 bases between. Germline CDR1 MNHNY, CDR2 SVGAGI (reference sequence). The CDR3 covers 13 residues. The CDR3 here is CASRVGQNYGYTF. The CDR3 nucleotides are TGTGCCAGCAGGGTTGGACAGAACTATGGCTACACCTTC.

With respect to this clonotype: Mismatch with germline at one junction end may stem from a read error. V and J are TRBV7-7 and TRBJ2-5; D not resolved. The length of the CDR3 is 14 residues. Germline values: CDR1 SSHAT, CDR2 FNYEAQ (reference sequence). The CDR3 DNA follows: TGTGCTAGCAGCTTGGGCAGATTCCAAGAGACCCAGTACTTC. The encoded protein is CASSLGRFQETQYF.

The gene calls are TRBV9 and TRBJ2-2, with 16 positions matching TRBD2. The V gene end was trimmed by 3 bases and the J gene end by 6 bases; junction bases not matched to a gene: 17. Germline lookup yields CDR1 SGDLS and CDR2 YYNGEE. The CDR3 contains 21 residues. CDR3 nucleotide sequence: TGTGCCAGCAGCGCGGGACTAGCGGGAGGGAGAATATATGGTAAAGCCGGGGAGCTGTTTTTT. Its protein product is CASSAGLAGGRIYGKAGELFF.

The chain joins TRBV20-1 to TRBJ2-2; no definite D call. V was pared by 2 bases and J by 1 base, with 8 bases between. Germline values: CDR1 DFQATT, CDR2 SNEGSKA (reference sequence). This CDR3 has 14 residues. The CDR3 reads CSARSAENTGELFF. For the CDR3, the DNA is TGCAGTGCTAGATCCGCGGAGAACACCGGGGAGCTGTTTTTT.

This clonotype was counted a few times. The rearrangement links TRBV12-3 or TRBV12-4 to TRBJ1-5; D is undetermined. The CDR3 has 12 residues. Between the trimmed V and J ends, which lost 4 bases and 5 bases, there was a span of 6 bases. DNA of the CDR3: TGTGCCAGCAGTTCCCAGGATCAGCCCCAGCATTTT. Encoded protein: CASSSQDQPQHF.

The J gene is TRBJ2-5, the V gene TRBV14; TRBD1 aligns across 8 bases. CDR1 and CDR2 from the germline V gene are SGHDN and FVKESK. The V gene end was trimmed by 4 bases and the J gene end by 7 bases; junction bases not matched to a gene: 8. CDR3 length equals 14 residues. CDR3 nucleotide sequence: TGTGCCAGCAGCCGACGACAGGGGTCAACGACCCAGTACTTC. Translating gives CASSRRQGSTTQYF.

This chain uses TRBV27 with TRBJ2-3, with 7 bases lining up with TRBD2. This CDR3 comprises 14 residues. Germline V CDR1 and CDR2: MNHEY, SMNVEV (reference sequence). V was clipped by 0 bases and J by 6 bases; unmatched bases: 3. The CDR3 loop is CASSLSGGLDTQYF. In DNA, the CDR3 is TGTGCCAGCAGTTTATCGGGAGGGTTGGATACGCAGTATTTT.

The V and J genes are TRBV9 and TRBJ2-3; TRBD2 might be the D (5 bases). Deletions cut 1 base from V and 5 bases from J, with 11 bases between. Germline V gene data show CDR1 as SGDLS and CDR2 as YYNGEE. The CDR3 length is 14 residues. CDR3 sequence reads: CASSVSGSGDTQYF. For the CDR3, the DNA is TGTGCCAGCAGCGTATCTGGGAGTGGAGATACGCAGTATTTT.

V gene TRBV20-1 combines with J gene TRBJ2-3, with 11 bases lining up with TRBD2. The V gene end was trimmed by 3 bases and the J gene end by 6 bases; junction bases not matched to a gene: 11. CDR1 is DFQATT and CDR2 is SNEGSKA in the germline V gene (reference sequence). This CDR3 is built from 16 residues. CDR3 sequence reads: CSASESSGRARDTQYF. As DNA, the CDR3 is TGCAGTGCTAGCGAGAGTAGCGGGAGGGCCAGGGATACGCAGTATTTT.

This chain links TRBV6-5 with TRBJ2-2, with D unresolved. The CDR3 sequence is 12 residues long. Trimming took 7 bases from V and 0 from J, leaving 3 bases between them. Germline lookup yields CDR1 MNHEY and CDR2 SVGAGI. The chain's CDR3 is CASTANTGELFF. CDR3 nucleotides: TGTGCCAGCACCGCGAACACCGGGGAGCTGTTTTTT.

This sequence joins TRBV4-1 and TRBJ2-3; 10 positions agree with TRBD2. This CDR3 has 20 amino acids. Germline V gene sequence: CDR1 MGHRA, CDR2 YSYEKL. Trimming at V came to 6 bases and at J to 1 base, leaving 19 bases not matched to a gene. CDR3 DNA sequence: TGCGCCAGCAGGGAATGGGCTCATACTAGCGGGGAAGGAGGCACAGATACGCAGTATTTT. As protein: CASREWAHTSGEGGTDTQYF.

The chain links TRBV6-2 or TRBV6-3 to TRBJ2-3; 8 bases line up with TRBD1. V shed 4 bases and J 0 bases; nucleotides not matched to a gene: 3. The CDR3 loop spans 15 amino acids. CDR1 is MNHEY, CDR2 SVGEGT, per germline. CDR3 sequence reads: CASSSRGQSTDTQYF. Here the CDR3 DNA reads TGTGCCAGCAGTTCCAGGGGGCAAAGCACAGATACGCAGTATTTT.

This clonotype was recorded only once. V and J are TRBV28 and TRBJ2-7; D gene uncertain. The germline V gene has CDR1 MDHEN and CDR2 SYDVKM. The CDR3 has 12 amino acids. Trimming shortened V by 5 bases and J by 4 bases, and 9 bases separated the two germline ends. CDR3 amino acids: CASSKTEYEQYF. The CDR3 DNA reads TGTGCCAGCAGTAAAACAGAATACGAGCAGTACTTC. The variable domain in full, with the rest retrieved from reference TRBV28 and TRBJ2-7, is DVKVTQSSRYLVKRTGEKVFLECVQDMDHENMFWYRQDPGLGLRLIYFSYDVKMKEKGDIPEGYSVSREKKERFSLILESASTNQTSMYLCASSKTEYEQYFGPGTRLTVT.

V usage is TRBV29-1 and J usage is TRBJ1-2; D is possibly TRBD1 (6 bases). Trimming removed 4 bases at V and 8 bases at J, with 20 bases between. The CDR3 contains 14 residues. Germline loops: CDR1 SQVTM, CDR2 ANQGSEA. CDR3 amino acids: CSVGKQGLGEGYTF. The CDR3 region has the DNA TGCAGCGTTGGAAAACAGGGCCTGGGGGAGGGCTACACCTTC.

This chain connects TRBV3-1 to TRBJ2-1; D call uncertain. V lost 5 bases and J 7 bases, leaving 21 bases between the germline ends. The CDR3 totals 16 residues. CDR1 and CDR2 (germline): LGHDT, YNNKEL (reference sequence). The CDR3 DNA follows: TGTGCCAGCAGCTTCCCCTTGGATCTATATGCTAATGAGCAGTTCTTC. Translated, it gives CASSFPLDLYANEQFF.

The chain uses TRBV3-1 and TRBJ2-2, with D tentatively TRBD2 (5 bases). The germline gives CDR1 LGHDT, CDR2 YNNKEL (reference sequence). The V end was cut by 5 bases, the J end by 7 bases, with 11 bases between. This CDR3 contains 13 residues. This CDR3 reads CASSFSGNGELFF. CDR3 nucleotide sequence: TGTGCCAGCAGCTTCTCGGGGAACGGGGAGCTGTTTTTT.

In its sample, this clonotype was seen once. The chain combines TRBV7-2 with TRBJ1-1; no reliable D call. V lost 5 bases and J lost 7, with 17 bases in between. The length of the CDR3 is 14 residues. Germline V gene lookup returns CDR1 SGHTA and CDR2 FQGNSA. CDR3 sequence reads: CASSQSWGHGEAFF. The CDR3 DNA sequence: TGTGCCAGCAGCCAATCATGGGGTCATGGTGAAGCTTTCTTT.

The V and J genes are TRBV16 and TRBJ1-2; TRBD1 is a possible D gene (6 bases). The CDR3 contains 17 residues. Germline CDR1 and CDR2: KGHSY and FQNENV. The V end lost 4 bases, the J end lost 1 base, and 19 bases lay between the germline ends. CDR3 residues: CASSPEQGRPVNYGYTF. The CDR3 region has the DNA TGTGCCAGCAGCCCCGAACAGGGACGTCCCGTTAACTATGGCTACACCTTC.

The chain carries TRBV5-1 and TRBJ2-7; D is unresolved. The V gene lost 5 bases and the J gene lost 3 bases, with 15 bases spanning the gap. CDR1 is SGHRS, CDR2 YFSETQ, per germline. The length of the CDR3 is 14 residues. Here the CDR3 reads CASSVVGSDYEQYF. CDR3 DNA: TGCGCCAGCAGTGTTGTGGGGTCAGACTACGAGCAGTACTTC.

The chain links TRBV29-1 to TRBJ2-3; 9 positions match TRBD2. After removal of 5 bases from V and 3 bases from J, the junction contained 6 bases not matched to a gene. The germline V gene encodes CDR1 SQVTM and CDR2 ANQGSEA. This CDR3 region has 14 residues. The CDR3 DNA follows: TGCAGCGTTCAAGCGGGAGGAGTGACAGATACGCAGTATTTT. It specifies CSVQAGGVTDTQYF.